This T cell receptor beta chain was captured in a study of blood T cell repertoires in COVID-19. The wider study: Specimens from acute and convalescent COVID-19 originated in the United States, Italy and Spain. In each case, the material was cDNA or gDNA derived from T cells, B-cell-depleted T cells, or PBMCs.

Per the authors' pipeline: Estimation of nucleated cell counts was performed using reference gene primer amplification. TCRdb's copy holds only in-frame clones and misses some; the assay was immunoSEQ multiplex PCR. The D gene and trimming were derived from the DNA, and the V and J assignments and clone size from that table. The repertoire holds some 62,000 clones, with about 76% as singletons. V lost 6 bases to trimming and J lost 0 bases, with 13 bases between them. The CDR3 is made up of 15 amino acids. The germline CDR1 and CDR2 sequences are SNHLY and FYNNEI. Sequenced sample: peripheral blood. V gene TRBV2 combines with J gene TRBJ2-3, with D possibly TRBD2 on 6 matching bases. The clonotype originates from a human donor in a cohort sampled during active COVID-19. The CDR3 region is CASRTLAGSTDTQYF. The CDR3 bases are TGTGCCAGCAGAACACTGGCGGGAAGCACAGATACGCAGTATTTT.